This T cell receptor (beta chain) was documented in a study of T cell repertoires in ileal Crohn's disease. After removal of 4 bases from V and 2 bases from J, the junction contained 3 bases not matched to a gene. This CDR3 has 14 amino acids. CDR1 and CDR2 (germline): SGHDN, FVKESK. Sequencing used immunoSEQ multiplex PCR; TCRdb keeps in-frame clones, though not all of them. The sample holds about 1,900 clones, 65% to 85% seen once. Sequenced sample: ileal tissue. The chain recombines TRBV14 with TRBJ2-7; 9 bases match TRBD1. The TCR was taken from an adult with Crohn's disease. The DNA of the CDR3 is TGTGCCAGCAGCCGGGACAGGGATGCCTACGAGCAGTACTTC. Protein product: CASSRDRDAYEQYF.